This T cell receptor beta chain was sequenced in a study of blood T cell repertoires in COVID-19. For the study at large: Sites across the United States, Italy and Spain contributed samples from acute and convalescent COVID-19. Sources were T cells, B-cell-depleted T cells, or PBMCs; the material itself was cDNA or gDNA.

This clone appeared once. In the source study's methods: Counts of nucleated cells, estimated from reference gene primer amplification, were obtained. Generated by immunoSEQ multiplex PCR, the TCRdb table keeps only in-frame clones and is missing some. Clone size and the V and J calls come from that table; the DNA yielded D and trimming. The table includes about 110,000 clones, 76% detected once. CDR3 size: 13 residues. CDR1 is MNHEY, CDR2 SVGAGI, per germline. The V gene end was trimmed by 6 bases and the J gene end by 3 bases; junction bases not matched to a gene: 4. The V and J genes are TRBV6-5 and TRBJ2-7, with 8 bases that match TRBD1. The TCR comes from an elderly woman with acute or convalescent COVID-19. The material sequenced was peripheral blood. CDR3 in amino acids: CASRSGQVYEQYF. CDR3 nucleotide sequence: TGTGCCAGCAGGTCGGGACAGGTCTACGAGCAGTACTTC.